Listed below are T cell receptor beta chains from one sample, sequenced in a study of blood T cell repertoires in COVID-19. Profiled with immunoSEQ multiplex PCR; TCRdb holds only in-frame clones, not every one. Here the sample spans a few hundred thousand clones, almost 85% being singletons. Sequencing was performed on PBMCs or T cells enriched from blood (not recorded which). These receptors were taken from a middle-aged man who had recovered from COVID-19. Each CDR3 is given without its conserved first and last residue. Clone size is given for some rows only: seen once, a few or many times, or a class if the clone is expanded.

CDR3 protein: ASRRQGLMNTEAF
clone size: .
J gene: TRBJ1-1
V gene: TRBV27

CDR3 protein: ASSQDRGDTQY
clone size: .
J gene: TRBJ2-3
V gene: TRBV4-3

CDR3 protein: ASSRGASGPQH
clone size: once
J gene: TRBJ1-5
V gene: TRBV28

CDR3 protein: ASSFRTGTGAF
clone size: .
J gene: TRBJ1-1
V gene: TRBV12-3/TRBV12-4

CDR3 protein: ASRGTGYGYT
clone size: .
J gene: TRBJ1-2
V gene: TRBV5-1

CDR3 protein: ASGLVLAGGHTDTQY
clone size: .
J gene: TRBJ2-3
V gene: TRBV12-5

CDR3 protein: ASSYMTEAQPQH
clone size: .
J gene: TRBJ1-5
V gene: TRBV6-2/TRBV6-3

CDR3 protein: ASSLGAGQPQH
clone size: .
J gene: TRBJ1-5
V gene: TRBV27

CDR3 protein: ASSITAGGAGGYT
clone size: .
J gene: TRBJ1-2
V gene: TRBV28

CDR3 protein: ASSQDSRVFNTDTQY
clone size: .
J gene: TRBJ2-3
V gene: TRBV14

CDR3 protein: ASSLGPATGMTDTQY
clone size: .
J gene: TRBJ2-3
V gene: TRBV7-2

CDR3 protein: ASSSYRGRTGDGYT
clone size: few
J gene: TRBJ1-2
V gene: TRBV5-4

CDR3 protein: ASSQREDSAQY
clone size: .
J gene: TRBJ2-7
V gene: TRBV4-1

CDR3 protein: ASSLQGASEAF
clone size: once
J gene: TRBJ1-1
V gene: TRBV4-3

CDR3 protein: ATSDFSEKLF
clone size: .
J gene: TRBJ1-4
V gene: TRBV24-1

CDR3 protein: ASSYSRDSPTGAF
clone size: many
J gene: TRBJ1-1
V gene: TRBV6-5

CDR3 protein: ASSYSPWTGRLNNEQF
clone size: .
J gene: TRBJ2-1
V gene: TRBV6-2/TRBV6-3

CDR3 protein: ASSWTRFGVQY
clone size: .
J gene: TRBJ2-7
V gene: TRBV6-2/TRBV6-3

CDR3 protein: ASSLTSGRDDEQF
clone size: .
J gene: TRBJ2-1
V gene: TRBV18

CDR3 protein: ASSRGYEQY
clone size: .
J gene: TRBJ2-7
V gene: TRBV7-9

CDR3 protein: ASSLEGGMVPYNEQF
clone size: .
J gene: TRBJ2-1
V gene: TRBV11-3

CDR3 protein: ASRGDRGDTEAF
clone size: .
J gene: TRBJ1-1
V gene: TRBV19

CDR3 protein: ASSYGNEQY
clone size: once
J gene: TRBJ2-7
V gene: TRBV12-3/TRBV12-4

CDR3 protein: AISEQGQETQY
clone size: .
J gene: TRBJ2-5
V gene: TRBV10-3

CDR3 protein: AISESIAGGLYEQF
clone size: .
J gene: TRBJ2-1
V gene: TRBV10-3

CDR3 protein: AISESRTPPGYT
clone size: .
J gene: TRBJ1-2
V gene: TRBV10-3

CDR3 protein: ASSQPGQPQH
clone size: .
J gene: TRBJ1-5
V gene: TRBV6-5

CDR3 protein: ASSVASPDFTGELF
clone size: .
J gene: TRBJ2-2
V gene: TRBV9

CDR3 protein: ASSLAAGSGNTIY
clone size: .
J gene: TRBJ1-3
V gene: TRBV5-1

CDR3 protein: ASSGGGAGQETQY
clone size: .
J gene: TRBJ2-5
V gene: TRBV28

CDR3 protein: SGAGLAETQY
clone size: .
J gene: TRBJ2-5
V gene: TRBV29-1

CDR3 protein: ASSPQGRATNEKLF
clone size: .
J gene: TRBJ1-4
V gene: TRBV11-2

CDR3 protein: ASSPIPGSYEQY
clone size: .
J gene: TRBJ2-7
V gene: TRBV14

CDR3 protein: ASSPHRFPGGTNEKLF
clone size: .
J gene: TRBJ1-4
V gene: TRBV7-8

CDR3 protein: ASSLHRVWDTEAF
clone size: once
J gene: TRBJ1-1
V gene: TRBV28

CDR3 protein: ASTVRLGGYEQY
clone size: .
J gene: TRBJ2-7
V gene: TRBV11-2

CDR3 protein: ARRPNYGYT
clone size: .
J gene: TRBJ1-2
V gene: TRBV10-1

CDR3 protein: ASSPEGQPELTEAF
clone size: .
J gene: TRBJ1-1
V gene: TRBV3-1/TRBV3-2

CDR3 protein: AHLGGTDEKLF
clone size: once
J gene: TRBJ1-4
V gene: TRBV28

CDR3 protein: ASSPGVAYEQY
clone size: .
J gene: TRBJ2-7
V gene: TRBV9

CDR3 protein: ASSLRQGSYNEQF
clone size: .
J gene: TRBJ2-1
V gene: TRBV6-5

CDR3 protein: ASSVTGGIRNEQF
clone size: .
J gene: TRBJ2-1
V gene: TRBV9

CDR3 protein: ASTTDYNEQF
clone size: .
J gene: TRBJ2-1
V gene: TRBV12-3/TRBV12-4

CDR3 protein: ASSSGTGTYEQY
clone size: .
J gene: TRBJ2-7
V gene: TRBV5-1

CDR3 protein: ASSASGTSVDYEQY
clone size: .
J gene: TRBJ2-7
V gene: TRBV5-1

CDR3 protein: ASSPGVSGNTIY
clone size: .
J gene: TRBJ1-3
V gene: TRBV10-1

CDR3 protein: ASSARTGIQETQY
clone size: once
J gene: TRBJ2-5
V gene: TRBV2

CDR3 protein: ASSQGRSNTEAF
clone size: .
J gene: TRBJ1-1
V gene: TRBV4-3

CDR3 protein: ASSLGYGGVNEKLF
clone size: .
J gene: TRBJ1-4
V gene: TRBV4-3

CDR3 protein: AISEAGLLSEQY
clone size: .
J gene: TRBJ2-7
V gene: TRBV10-3

CDR3 protein: ASSLEYYGYT
clone size: .
J gene: TRBJ1-2
V gene: TRBV7-9